This T cell receptor beta chain was observed in a study of identical twins. Study results and limitations: Beta clonotypes that were abundant in cord blood contained fewer insertions, a pattern absent from memory repertoires. Beta out-of-frame twin sharing showed a weaker excess.

This clonotype was observed many times. Its target is unknown. A single record per CDR3 protein comes from TCRdb applying MiXCR to the 5' RACE reads. The sample holds some 240,000 distinct CDR3 sequences, about 9% seen once. This sample was shared with a second study, whose subject was yellow fever vaccine responses in identical twins.

Sequencing was performed on CD8+ T cells sorted from blood. This sequence originates from a woman aged 18-30 years in good health.

The CDR3 region has the DNA TGCAGCGTTGAGGTGGACACAGAGCAGTTCTTC. As protein: CSVEVDTEQFF. The rearrangement joins TRBV29-1 to TRBJ2-1, with D maybe TRBD1 (5 bases). This CDR3 comprises 11 residues. V lost 3 bases and J lost 10, with 10 bases in between. CDR1 and CDR2 from the germline V gene are SQVTM and ANQGSEA.